The rows below give T cell receptor beta chains drawn from one sample of a study of human T cells and chemical hapten exposure. TCRdb fed the RACE reads into MiXCR, producing one record per CDR3 protein. The table lists some 180,000 distinct CDR3 sequences, about 20% of them singletons, with approximately 6.4% in the top ten. The sample in question was whole blood, obtained in connection with sensitization to the hapten diphenylcyclopropenone (DPC). The receptor set was obtained from a woman aged 45-65 years with alopecia areata. Some clones in this sample may be carry-over from other donors' samples. Both conserved end residues are part of each CDR3. D genes are given only for firm matches. Some rows have no size entry. The others give once, few or many, or a class for an expanded clone.

CSVPPGGGETQYF	TGCAGCGTCCCTCCGGGGGGCGGGGAGACCCAGTACTTC	TRBV29-1	-	few	TRBJ2-5
CASNLVGDTQYF	TGTGCCAGCAACCTGGTTGGAGATACGCAGTATTTT	TRBV9	-	few	TRBJ2-3
CSARSRVVGVAEAFF	TGCAGTGCTAGGTCCCGAGTAGTCGGGGTGGCTGAAGCTTTCTTT	TRBV20-1	-	-	TRBJ1-1
CASSYSFGGRAYNEQFF	TGTGCCAGCAGTTACTCGTTTGGTGGGAGGGCCTACAATGAGCAGTTCTTC	TRBV6-5	TRBD2	once	TRBJ2-1
CSARDRRTSGSTDTQYF	TGCAGTGCTAGAGATCGCAGGACTAGCGGGAGTACAGATACGCAGTATTTT	TRBV20-1	TRBD2	-	TRBJ2-3
CASSPRPGFGTEAFF	TGTGCCAGCAGCCCAAGGCCTGGGTTCGGCACTGAAGCTTTCTTT	TRBV11-2	-	few	TRBJ1-1
CASRWSTSNTGELFF	TGTGCCAGCAGGTGGAGCACCTCTAACACCGGGGAGCTGTTTTTT	TRBV7-2	-	-	TRBJ2-2
CASSRGQGTPETQYF	TGTGCCAGCAGCCGGGGACAGGGAACCCCAGAGACCCAGTACTTC	TRBV7-9	TRBD1	-	TRBJ2-5
CASSSRLAGGVSNTGELFF	TGCGCCAGCAGCTCCAGACTAGCGGGAGGCGTCTCGAACACCGGGGAGCTGTTTTTT	TRBV5-1	TRBD2	few	TRBJ2-2
CASSRKQGGGWTEAFF	TGTGCCAGCAGCCGGAAACAGGGAGGTGGATGGACTGAAGCTTTCTTT	TRBV7-9	-	few	TRBJ1-1
CASSYSKGNEAFF	TGTGCCAGCAGTTACTCGAAAGGTAATGAAGCTTTCTTT	TRBV6-2/TRBV6-3	-	few	TRBJ1-1
CSAIRDRVSPLHF	TGCAGTGCTATCCGGGACAGGGTTTCACCCCTCCACTTT	TRBV20-1	TRBD1	-	TRBJ1-6
CASASGGGRNTGELFF	TGTGCCAGCGCGTCTGGTGGGGGGCGGAACACCGGGGAGCTGTTTTTT	TRBV9	-	-	TRBJ2-2
CASSQIRTGTNEKLFF	TGCGCCAGCAGCCAAATCCGGACAGGGACGAATGAAAAACTGTTTTTT	TRBV4-1	TRBD1	once	TRBJ1-4
CASSQDFRQVDIQYF	TGTGCCAGCAGCCAAGATTTTCGACAGGTGGACATTCAGTACTTC	TRBV3-1	-	-	TRBJ2-4
CASSRTKSSGGYGYTF	TGTGCCAGCAGCCGAACGAAAAGTTCAGGAGGCTATGGCTACACCTTC	TRBV4-2	-	-	TRBJ1-2
CASSPGARGGTNEKLFF	TGTGCCAGCAGCCCGGGGGCCAGGGGAGGGACTAATGAAAAACTGTTTTTT	TRBV7-9	-	few	TRBJ1-4
CATQETSGANVLTF	TGTGCCACCCAGGAAACTAGTGGGGCCAACGTCCTGACTTTC	TRBV5-5	-	few	TRBJ2-6
CSVEVVGYTEAFF	TGCAGCGTTGAAGTAGTAGGGTACACTGAAGCTTTCTTT	TRBV29-1	-	-	TRBJ1-1
CASSPGGRRNTEAFF	TGCGCCAGCAGCCCTGGGGGGAGGAGGAACACTGAAGCTTTCTTT	TRBV5-1	-	many	TRBJ1-1
CASSSGALRGLTEAFF	TGTGCCAGCAGTTCCGGGGCACTCAGGGGACTCACTGAAGCTTTCTTT	TRBV12-3/TRBV12-4	-	-	TRBJ1-1
CASSRNPTLEEGEQFF	TGCGCCAGCAGCCGTAATCCAACTTTGGAGGAGGGTGAGCAGTTCTTC	TRBV5-1	-	-	TRBJ2-1
CSAGTQETQYF	TGCAGCGCCGGGACTCAAGAGACCCAGTACTTC	TRBV29-1	-	many	TRBJ2-5
CASSLVSGARTDTQYF	TGCGCCAGCAGCTTGGTATCAGGGGCGCGCACAGATACGCAGTATTTT	TRBV5-1	-	-	TRBJ2-3
CASSQGRGLAVNEQFF	TGTGCCAGCAGCCAAGGTCGGGGACTAGCGGTCAATGAGCAGTTCTTC	TRBV3-1	TRBD2	-	TRBJ2-1
CSVEDRAGVGIQETQYF	TGCAGCGTTGAAGATCGGGCAGGGGTTGGGATACAAGAGACCCAGTACTTC	TRBV29-1	-	few	TRBJ2-5
CASVSGYTDTQYF	TGTGCCAGCGTGAGCGGATACACAGATACGCAGTATTTT	TRBV2	-	-	TRBJ2-3
CASSRQGGGTDTQYF	TGTGCCAGCAGCCGTCAGGGGGGTGGCACAGATACGCAGTATTTT	TRBV27	-	few	TRBJ2-3
CASSLGQREFDEQYF	TGCGCCAGCAGCTTGGGCCAGCGGGAGTTCGACGAGCAGTACTTC	TRBV5-1	TRBD2	few	TRBJ2-7
CSVEQGSTGEQYF	TGCAGCGTTGAACAGGGGAGTACCGGCGAGCAGTACTTC	TRBV29-1	-	few	TRBJ2-7
CASSGDWDEQFF	TGTGCCAGCAGCGGGGACTGGGATGAGCAGTTCTTC	TRBV9	-	-	TRBJ2-1
CASSPDGHGYTF	TGTGCCAGCAGCCCAGACGGACATGGCTACACCTTC	TRBV7-9	-	many	TRBJ1-2
CAGLLGQPQHF	TGTGCCGGACTATTGGGTCAGCCCCAGCATTTT	TRBV21-1	-	many	TRBJ1-5
CASSSPGLAGQPTYNEQFF	TGTGCCAGCAGCTCGCCGGGACTAGCGGGACAACCAACCTACAATGAGCAGTTCTTC	TRBV5-6	TRBD2	-	TRBJ2-1
CSARSGPRPNQPQHF	TGCAGTGCTAGAAGCGGCCCTAGGCCCAATCAGCCCCAGCATTTT	TRBV20-1	-	-	TRBJ1-5
CASSSTGLNTEAFF	TGTGCCAGCAGCAGTACAGGACTGAACACTGAAGCTTTCTTT	TRBV21-1	-	-	TRBJ1-1
CSARDPLGTGIRDTQYF	TGCAGTGCTAGAGACCCCCTCGGGACAGGGATACGAGATACGCAGTATTTT	TRBV20-1	TRBD1	few	TRBJ2-3
CAISVNSGSTEAFF	TGTGCCATCAGTGTAAATTCCGGGTCCACTGAAGCTTTCTTT	TRBV10-3	-	few	TRBJ1-1
CSVERGQETQYF	TGCAGCGTTGAAAGGGGGCAAGAGACCCAGTACTTC	TRBV29-1	-	-	TRBJ2-5
CAIKGTSGGSYNEQFF	TGTGCCATCAAAGGGACTAGCGGGGGCTCCTACAATGAGCAGTTCTTC	TRBV10-3	TRBD2	-	TRBJ2-1
CSVQSIDRAPPWNTEAFF	TGCAGCGTTCAAAGTATTGACAGGGCTCCTCCCTGGAACACTGAAGCTTTCTTT	TRBV29-1	TRBD1	many	TRBJ1-1
CASRRAYSPYGYTF	TGTGCCAGCAGACGGGCATATAGCCCCTATGGCTACACCTTC	TRBV11-2	-	many	TRBJ1-2
CASSSSSYEQYF	TGTGCCAGCAGCTCTTCCTCCTACGAGCAGTACTTC	TRBV7-9	-	many	TRBJ2-7
CASSWGAEQYF	TGCGCCAGCAGCTGGGGCGCCGAGCAGTACTTC	TRBV5-1	-	-	TRBJ2-7
CSARGGGMRTDTQYF	TGCAGTGCTAGAGGTGGGGGAATGCGCACAGATACGCAGTATTTT	TRBV20-1	-	few	TRBJ2-3
CASSFAGPTDTQYF	TGTGCCAGCAGTTTTGCGGGGCCTACAGATACGCAGTATTTT	TRBV27	-	few	TRBJ2-3
CASSLRRVAGQPQHF	TGTGCCAGCAGCCTTCGACGAGTAGCAGGGCAGCCCCAGCATTTT	TRBV28	-	-	TRBJ1-5
CASSLGGQGLEQYF	TGTGCCAGCAGTTTAGGGGGACAGGGACTCGAGCAGTACTTC	TRBV27	TRBD1	once	TRBJ2-7
CASSPSTGGNEQFF	TGTGCCAGCTCACCGTCCACAGGGGGGAATGAGCAGTTCTTC	TRBV18	TRBD1	few	TRBJ2-1